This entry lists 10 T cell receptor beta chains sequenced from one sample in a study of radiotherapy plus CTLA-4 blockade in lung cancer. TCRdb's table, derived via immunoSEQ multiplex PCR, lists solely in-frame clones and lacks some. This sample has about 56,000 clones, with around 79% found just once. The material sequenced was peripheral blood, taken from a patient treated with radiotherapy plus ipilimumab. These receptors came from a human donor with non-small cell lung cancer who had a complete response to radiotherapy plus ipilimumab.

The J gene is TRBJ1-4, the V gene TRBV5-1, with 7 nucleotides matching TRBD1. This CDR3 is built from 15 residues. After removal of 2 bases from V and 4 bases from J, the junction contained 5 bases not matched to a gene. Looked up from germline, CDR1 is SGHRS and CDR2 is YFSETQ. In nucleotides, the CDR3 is TGCGCCAGCAGCTTACAGGGGCGAAGTAATGAAAAACTGTTTTTT. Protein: CASSLQGRSNEKLFF.

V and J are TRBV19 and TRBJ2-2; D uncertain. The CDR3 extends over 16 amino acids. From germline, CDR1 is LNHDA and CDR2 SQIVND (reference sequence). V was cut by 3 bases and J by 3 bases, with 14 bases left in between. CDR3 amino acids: CASSMIESRHTGELFF. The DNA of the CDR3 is TGTGCCAGTAGTATGATCGAGTCGCGTCACACCGGGGAGCTGTTTTTT.

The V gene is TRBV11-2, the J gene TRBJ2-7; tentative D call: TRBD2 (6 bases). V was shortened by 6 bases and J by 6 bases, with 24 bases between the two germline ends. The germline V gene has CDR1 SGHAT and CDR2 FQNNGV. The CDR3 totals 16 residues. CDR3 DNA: TGTGCCAGCAGTTTACCCTTCGGACAAAGGAGGGCCGAGCAGTACTTC. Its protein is CASSLPFGQRRAEQYF.

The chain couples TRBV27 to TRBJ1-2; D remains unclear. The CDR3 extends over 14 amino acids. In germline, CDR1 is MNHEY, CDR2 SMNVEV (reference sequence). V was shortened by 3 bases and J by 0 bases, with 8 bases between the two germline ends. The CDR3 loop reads CASSLGISNYGYTF. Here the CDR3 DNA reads TGTGCCAGCAGTTTGGGCATCTCTAACTATGGCTACACCTTC.

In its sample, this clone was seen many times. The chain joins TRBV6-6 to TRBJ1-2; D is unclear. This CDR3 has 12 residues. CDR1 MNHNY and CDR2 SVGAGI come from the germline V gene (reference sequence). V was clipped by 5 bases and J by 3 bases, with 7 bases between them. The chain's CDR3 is CASSPQYYGYTF. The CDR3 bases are TGTGCCAGCAGTCCACAGTACTATGGCTACACCTTC.

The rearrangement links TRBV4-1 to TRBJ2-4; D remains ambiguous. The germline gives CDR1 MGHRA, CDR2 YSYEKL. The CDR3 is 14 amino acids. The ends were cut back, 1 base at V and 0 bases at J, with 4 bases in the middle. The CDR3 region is CASSQVLAKNIQYF. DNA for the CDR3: TGCGCCAGCAGCCAAGTTCTAGCCAAAAACATTCAGTACTTC.

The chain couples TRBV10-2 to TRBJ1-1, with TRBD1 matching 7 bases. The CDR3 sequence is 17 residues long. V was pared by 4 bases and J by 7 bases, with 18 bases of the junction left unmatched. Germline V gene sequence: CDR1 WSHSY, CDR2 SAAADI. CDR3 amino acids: CASSGVAQGGESIEAFF. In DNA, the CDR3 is TGCGCCAGCAGTGGGGTGGCCCAGGGGGGCGAGAGCATTGAAGCTTTCTTT.

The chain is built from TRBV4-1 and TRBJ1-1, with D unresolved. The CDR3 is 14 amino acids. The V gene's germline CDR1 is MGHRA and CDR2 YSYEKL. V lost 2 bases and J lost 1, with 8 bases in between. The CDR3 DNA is TGCGCCAGCAGCCAACCCTTGAGGAACACTGAAGCTTTCTTT. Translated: CASSQPLRNTEAFF.

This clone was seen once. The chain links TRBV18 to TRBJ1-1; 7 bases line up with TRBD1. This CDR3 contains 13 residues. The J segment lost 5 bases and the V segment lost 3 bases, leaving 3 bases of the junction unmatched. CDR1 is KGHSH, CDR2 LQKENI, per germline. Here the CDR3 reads CASSPDRQTEAFF. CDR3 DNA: TGTGCCAGCTCACCGGACAGGCAGACTGAAGCTTTCTTT.

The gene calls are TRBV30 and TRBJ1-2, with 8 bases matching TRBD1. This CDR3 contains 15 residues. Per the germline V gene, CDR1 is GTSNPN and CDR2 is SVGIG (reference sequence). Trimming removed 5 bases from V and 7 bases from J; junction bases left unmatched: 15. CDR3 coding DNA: TGTGCCTGGGGGGAACCGGGACAGGTAACCTCTGGCTACACCTTC. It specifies CAWGEPGQVTSGYTF.